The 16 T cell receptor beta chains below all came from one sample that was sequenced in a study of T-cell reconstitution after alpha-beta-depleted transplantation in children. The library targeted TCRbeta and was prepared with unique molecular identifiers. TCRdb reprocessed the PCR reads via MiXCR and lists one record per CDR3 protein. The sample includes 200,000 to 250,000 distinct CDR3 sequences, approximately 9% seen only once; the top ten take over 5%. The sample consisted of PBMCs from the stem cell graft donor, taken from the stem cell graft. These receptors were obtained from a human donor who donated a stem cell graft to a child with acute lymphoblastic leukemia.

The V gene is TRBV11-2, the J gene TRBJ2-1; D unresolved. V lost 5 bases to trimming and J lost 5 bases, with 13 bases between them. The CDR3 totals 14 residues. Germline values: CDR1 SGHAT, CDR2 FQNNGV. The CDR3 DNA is TGTGCCAGCAGCCCCACGGCAGCTAACAATGAGCAGTTCTTC. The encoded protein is CASSPTAANNEQFF.

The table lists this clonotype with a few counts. In DNA, the CDR3 is TGTGCCAGCAGTGGGGACAAGTACGAGCAGTACTTC. Its protein product is CASSGDKYEQYF. This chain uses TRBV2 with TRBJ2-7; a weak D match, TRBD1 (6 bases). Trimming shortened V by 4 bases and J by 4 bases, and 8 bases separated the two germline ends. There are 12 residues in the CDR3. Germline-derived CDR1 and CDR2 are SNHLY and FYNNEI.

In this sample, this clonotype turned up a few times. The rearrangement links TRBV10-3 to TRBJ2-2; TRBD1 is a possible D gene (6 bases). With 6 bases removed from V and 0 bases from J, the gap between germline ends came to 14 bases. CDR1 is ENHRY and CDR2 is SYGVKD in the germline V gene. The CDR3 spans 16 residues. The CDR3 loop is CAIRDTRGTNTGELFF. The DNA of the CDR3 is TGTGCCATCAGGGACACCAGGGGAACGAACACCGGGGAGCTGTTTTTT.

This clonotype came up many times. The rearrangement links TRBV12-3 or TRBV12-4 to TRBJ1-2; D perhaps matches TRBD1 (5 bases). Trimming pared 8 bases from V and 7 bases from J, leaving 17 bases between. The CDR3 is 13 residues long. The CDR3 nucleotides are TGTGCCAGCTGTCCCTGGGGACCGAGTGGCTACACCTTC. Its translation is CASCPWGPSGYTF.

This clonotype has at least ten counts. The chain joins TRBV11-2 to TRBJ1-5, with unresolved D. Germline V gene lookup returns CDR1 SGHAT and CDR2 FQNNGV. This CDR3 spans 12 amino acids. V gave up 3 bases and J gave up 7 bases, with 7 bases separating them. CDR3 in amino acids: CASSFGLQPQHF. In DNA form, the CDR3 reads TGTGCCAGCAGCTTCGGGCTCCAGCCCCAGCATTTT.

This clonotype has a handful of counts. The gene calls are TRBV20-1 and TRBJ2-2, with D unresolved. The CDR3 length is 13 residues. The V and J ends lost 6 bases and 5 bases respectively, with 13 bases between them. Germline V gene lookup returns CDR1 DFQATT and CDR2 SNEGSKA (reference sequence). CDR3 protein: CSAVNLITGELFF. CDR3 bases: TGCAGTGCCGTAAACCTCATAACCGGGGAGCTGTTTTTT.

CDR3 loop: CSVETPTDGITDTQYF. The CDR3 region has the DNA TGCAGCGTCGAGACCCCGACAGACGGGATTACAGATACGCAGTATTTT. The J gene is TRBJ2-3, the V gene TRBV29-1; D tentatively reads TRBD1 or TRBD2 (5 bases each). CDR1 and CDR2 from the germline V gene are SQVTM and ANQGSEA. Trimming cost V 6 bases and J 3 bases, with 22 bases left between them. The CDR3 contains 16 residues.

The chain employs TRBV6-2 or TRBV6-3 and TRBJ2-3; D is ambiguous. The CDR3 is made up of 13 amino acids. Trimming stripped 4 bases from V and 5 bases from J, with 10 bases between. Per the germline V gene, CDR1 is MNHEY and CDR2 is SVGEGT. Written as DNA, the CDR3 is TGTGCCAGCAGTTTCCTACCGGGAGATACGCAGTATTTT. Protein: CASSFLPGDTQYF.

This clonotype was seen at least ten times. This chain's CDR3 is CASRLAAGHNEQFF. CDR3 DNA: TGCGCCAGCCGACTAGCGGCGGGACACAATGAGCAGTTCTTC. This chain connects TRBV5-1 to TRBJ2-1; 9 nucleotides agree with TRBD2. This CDR3 comprises 14 residues. Germline CDR1 reads SGHRS; CDR2 reads YFSETQ. After removal of 7 bases from V and 5 bases from J, the junction contained 7 bases not matched to a gene.

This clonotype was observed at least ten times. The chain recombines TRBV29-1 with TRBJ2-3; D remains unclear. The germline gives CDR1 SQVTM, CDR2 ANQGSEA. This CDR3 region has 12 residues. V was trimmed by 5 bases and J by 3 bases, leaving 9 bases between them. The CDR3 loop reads CSVLPGTDTQYF. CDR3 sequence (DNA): TGCAGCGTTCTCCCTGGGACAGATACGCAGTATTTT.

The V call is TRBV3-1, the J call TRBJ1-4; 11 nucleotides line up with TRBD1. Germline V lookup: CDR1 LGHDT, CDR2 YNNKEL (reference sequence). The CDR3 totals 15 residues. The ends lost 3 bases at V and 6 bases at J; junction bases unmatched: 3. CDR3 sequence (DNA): TGTGCCAGCAGCCAGGTGGGACAGGGGGATGAAAAACTGTTTTTT. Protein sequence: CASSQVGQGDEKLFF.

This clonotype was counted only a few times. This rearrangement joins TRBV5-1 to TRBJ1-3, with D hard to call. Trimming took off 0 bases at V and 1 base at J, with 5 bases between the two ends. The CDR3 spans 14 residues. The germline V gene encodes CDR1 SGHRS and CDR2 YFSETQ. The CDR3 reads CASSLDKSGNTIYF. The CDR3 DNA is TGCGCCAGCAGCTTGGACAAGTCTGGAAACACCATATATTTT.

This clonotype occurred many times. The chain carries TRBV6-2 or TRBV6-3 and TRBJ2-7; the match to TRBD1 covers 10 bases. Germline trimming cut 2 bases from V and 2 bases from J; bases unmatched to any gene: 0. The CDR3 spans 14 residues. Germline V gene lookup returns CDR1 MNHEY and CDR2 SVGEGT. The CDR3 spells CASSYGQGAYEQYF. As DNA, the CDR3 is TGTGCCAGCAGTTACGGACAGGGGGCCTACGAGCAGTACTTC.

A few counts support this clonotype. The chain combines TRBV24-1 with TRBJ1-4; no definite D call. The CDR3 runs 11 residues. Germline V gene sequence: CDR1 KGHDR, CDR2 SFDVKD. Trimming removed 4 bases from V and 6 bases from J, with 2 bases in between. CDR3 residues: CATSDYEKLFF. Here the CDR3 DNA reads TGTGCCACCAGTGACTATGAAAAACTGTTTTTT.

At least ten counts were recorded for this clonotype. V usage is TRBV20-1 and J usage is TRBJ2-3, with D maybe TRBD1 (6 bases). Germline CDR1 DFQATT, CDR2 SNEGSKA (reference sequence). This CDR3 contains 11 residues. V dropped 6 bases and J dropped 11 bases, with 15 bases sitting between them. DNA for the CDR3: TGCAGTGCCCCGACGGGACAAAAGCAGTATTTT. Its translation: CSAPTGQKQYF.

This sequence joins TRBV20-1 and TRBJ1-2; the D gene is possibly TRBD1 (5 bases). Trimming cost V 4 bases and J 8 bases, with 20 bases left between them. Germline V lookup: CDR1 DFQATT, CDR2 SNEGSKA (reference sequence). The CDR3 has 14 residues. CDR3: CSAKTGGAGRGYTF. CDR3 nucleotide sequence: TGCAGTGCTAAGACGGGGGGAGCGGGGCGAGGCTACACCTTC.